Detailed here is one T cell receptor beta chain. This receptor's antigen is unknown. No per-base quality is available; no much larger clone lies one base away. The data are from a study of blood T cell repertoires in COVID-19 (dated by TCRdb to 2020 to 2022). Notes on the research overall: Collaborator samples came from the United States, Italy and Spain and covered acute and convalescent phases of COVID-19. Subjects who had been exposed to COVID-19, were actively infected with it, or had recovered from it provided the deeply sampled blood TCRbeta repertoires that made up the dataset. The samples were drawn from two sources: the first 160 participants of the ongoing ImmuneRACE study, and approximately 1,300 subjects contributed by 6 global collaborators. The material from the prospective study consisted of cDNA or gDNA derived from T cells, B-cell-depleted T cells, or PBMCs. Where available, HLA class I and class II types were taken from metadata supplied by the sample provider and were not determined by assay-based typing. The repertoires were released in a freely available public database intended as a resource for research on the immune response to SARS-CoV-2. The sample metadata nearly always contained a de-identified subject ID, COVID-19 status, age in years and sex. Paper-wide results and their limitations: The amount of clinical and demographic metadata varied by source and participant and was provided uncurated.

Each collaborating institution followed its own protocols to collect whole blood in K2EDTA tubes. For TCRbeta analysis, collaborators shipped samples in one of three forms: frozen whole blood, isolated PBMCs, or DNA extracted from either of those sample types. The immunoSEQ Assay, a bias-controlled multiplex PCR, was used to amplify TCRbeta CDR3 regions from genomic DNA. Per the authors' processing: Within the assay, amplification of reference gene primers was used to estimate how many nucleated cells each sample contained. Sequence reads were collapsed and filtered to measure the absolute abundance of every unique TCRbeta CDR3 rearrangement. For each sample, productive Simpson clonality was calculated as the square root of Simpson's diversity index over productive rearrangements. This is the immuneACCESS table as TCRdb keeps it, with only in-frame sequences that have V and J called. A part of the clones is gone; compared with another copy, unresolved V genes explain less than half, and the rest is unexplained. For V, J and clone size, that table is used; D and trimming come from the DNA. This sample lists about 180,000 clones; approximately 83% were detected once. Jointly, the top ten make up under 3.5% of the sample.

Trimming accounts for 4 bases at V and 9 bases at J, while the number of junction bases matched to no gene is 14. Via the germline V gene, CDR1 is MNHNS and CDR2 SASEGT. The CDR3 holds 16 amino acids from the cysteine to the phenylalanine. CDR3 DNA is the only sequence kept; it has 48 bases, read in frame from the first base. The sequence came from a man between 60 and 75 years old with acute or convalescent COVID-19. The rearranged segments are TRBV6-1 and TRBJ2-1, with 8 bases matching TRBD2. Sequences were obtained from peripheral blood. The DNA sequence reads TGTGCCAGCAGTGCCATACTAGCGGACCCAGACGGTGAGCAGTTCTTC. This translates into CASSAILADPDGEQFF.